The 16 T cell receptor beta chains listed next were all sequenced from one sample in a study of blood T cell repertoires in COVID-19. Clones were sequenced by immunoSEQ multiplex PCR, and TCRdb holds only the in-frame ones, with some missing. The top ten hold more than 1.5% of the sample, which has roughly 280,000 clones, roughly 89% seen once. Sequenced: PBMCs or T cells enriched from blood (not recorded which). These TCRs come from a woman in her sixties or seventies who had recovered from COVID-19.

J is TRBJ1-6 and V is TRBV19, with a weak D call TRBD1 (5 bases). The CDR3 sequence is 14 residues long. Between the trimmed V and J ends, which lost 6 bases and 6 bases, there was a span of 12 bases. Germline assignment: CDR1 LNHDA and CDR2 SQIVND (reference sequence). CDR3: CASSGGEINSPLHF. The DNA for the CDR3 is TGTGCCAGTAGCGGAGGGGAGATTAATTCACCCCTCCACTTT. Combining the CDR3 with reference TRBV19 and TRBJ1-6 gives the whole variable domain DGGITQSPKYLFRKEGQNVTLSCEQNLNHDAMYWYRQDPGQGLRLIYYSQIVNDFQKGDIAEGYSVSREKKESFPLTVTSAQKNPTAFYLCASSGGEINSPLHFGNGTRLTVT.

This clone was detected only a few times. The rearrangement links TRBV30 to TRBJ2-5, with 9 nucleotides matching TRBD1. Trimming at V came to 6 bases and at J to 4 bases, leaving 6 bases not matched to a gene. The CDR3 is made up of 13 amino acids. Per the germline V gene, CDR1 is GTSNPN and CDR2 is SVGIG (reference sequence). CDR3 protein: CACGTGTGETQYF. As DNA, the CDR3 is TGTGCCTGCGGGACAGGGACGGGAGAGACCCAGTACTTC. Supplemented by reference TRBV30 and TRBJ2-5, the full variable domain reads SQTIHQWPATLVQPVGSPLSLECTVEGTSNPNLYWYRQAAGRGLQLLFYSVGIGQISSEVPQNLSASRPQDRQFILSSKKLLLSDSGFYLCACGTGTGETQYFGPGTRLLVL.

V gene TRBV5-4 combines with J gene TRBJ1-2; D not certain. CDR3 length: 13 residues. V lost 4 bases to trimming and J lost 2 bases, with 9 bases between them. Germline V gene sequence: CDR1 SGHNT, CDR2 YYREEE (reference sequence). In DNA form, the CDR3 reads TGTGCCAGCAGCCAACAGTGGAACTATGGCTACACCTTC. It encodes CASSQQWNYGYTF.

The chain uses TRBV5-1 and TRBJ2-2; 8 bases align to TRBD2. The CDR3 contains 15 residues. V shed 2 bases and J 1 base; nucleotides not matched to a gene: 1. CDR1 and CDR2 (germline): SGHRS, YFSETQ. The CDR3 DNA reads as TGCGCCAGCAGCTTCGGGGGGGTGAACACCGGGGAGCTGTTTTTT. Translating it yields CASSFGGVNTGELFF. Filled out from reference TRBV5-1 and TRBJ2-2, the complete variable domain reads KAGVTQTPRYLIKTRGQQVTLSCSPISGHRSVSWYQQTPGQGLQFLFEYFSETQRNKGNFPGRFSGRQFSNSRSEMNVSTLELGDSALYLCASSFGGVNTGELFFGEGSRLTVL.

The rearrangement joins TRBV6-5 to TRBJ2-5; the match to TRBD2 covers 9 bases. With V trimmed by 6 bases and J by 0 bases, 2 bases remained unmatched. Per the germline V gene, CDR1 is MNHEY and CDR2 is SVGAGI. The CDR3 has 14 amino acids. CDR3: CASRGLANQETQYF. CDR3 nucleotide sequence: TGTGCCAGCAGGGGACTAGCCAACCAAGAGACCCAGTACTTC.

The chain carries TRBV30 and TRBJ2-2; possible D gene TRBD1, 6 bases. Germline V gene sequence: CDR1 GTSNPN, CDR2 SVGIG (reference sequence). There are 15 residues in the CDR3. Trimming pared 6 bases from V and 6 bases from J, leaving 20 bases between. The CDR3 DNA follows: TGTGCCTGTAAAGCCTGGGGGCTGACATCCGGGGAGCTGTTTTTT. This gives the protein CACKAWGLTSGELFF.

This chain links TRBV3-1 (or the pseudogene TRBV3-2) with TRBJ1-1; D is unclear. The V gene's germline CDR1 is LGHDT and CDR2 YNNKEL (reference sequence). The CDR3 length is 12 residues. Trimming removed 0 bases from V and 10 bases from J, with 9 bases in between. CDR3 DNA: TGTGCCAGCAGCCAAGATCATGTGAGAGCTTTCTTT. It yields the protein CASSQDHVRAFF.

The chain carries TRBV10-2 and TRBJ1-3; D is unclear. In germline, CDR1 is WSHSY, CDR2 SAAADI. V dropped 3 bases and J dropped 4 bases, with 10 bases sitting between them. This CDR3 has 14 amino acids. CDR3 loop: CASSDRGSGNTIYF. CDR3 nucleotide sequence: TGCGCCAGCAGTGATCGAGGGAGCGGAAACACCATATATTTT.

A single count supports this clone. The chain is built from TRBV6-5 and TRBJ1-1; 7 positions match TRBD1. In germline, CDR1 is MNHEY, CDR2 SVGAGI. The CDR3 has 15 amino acids. V lost 4 bases to trimming and J lost 8 bases; unmatched junction nucleotides: 13. The CDR3 DNA sequence: TGTGCCAGCAGTTTGGAGAAGGGGGCGCTTGTGGAAGCTTTCTTT. It encodes CASSLEKGALVEAFF.

The V gene is TRBV6-5, the J gene TRBJ2-1; D might be TRBD2 (5 bases). Germline V lookup: CDR1 MNHEY, CDR2 SVGAGI. The CDR3 spans 14 residues. The V and J ends lost 9 bases and 4 bases respectively, with 16 bases between them. The CDR3 region has the DNA TGTGCCAGGGAGAGAGGGAGAAATTACAATGAGCAGTTCTTC. It is translated as CARERGRNYNEQFF.

The chain has TRBV27 and TRBJ1-1; D is perhaps TRBD1 (6 bases). The V and J ends lost 6 bases and 0 bases respectively, with 20 bases between them. The germline V gene encodes CDR1 MNHEY and CDR2 SMNVEV (reference sequence). This CDR3 is built from 17 residues. This CDR3 reads CASSTLRGPLVNTEAFF. The CDR3, as DNA: TGTGCCAGCAGCACTCTCAGGGGTCCGTTGGTGAACACTGAAGCTTTCTTT.

The rearrangement joins TRBV6-5 to TRBJ1-1; D is unresolved. Germline-derived CDR1 and CDR2 are MNHEY and SVGAGI. V was cut by 6 bases and J by 2 bases, with 13 bases left in between. CDR3 length equals 14 residues. CDR3: CASRASSPNTEAFF. The CDR3 DNA reads as TGTGCCAGCAGGGCCTCCTCCCCAAACACTGAAGCTTTCTTT.

This clone came up a few times. The chain combines TRBV18 with TRBJ2-5; tentative D call: TRBD2 (6 bases). Trimming took 6 bases from V and 2 from J, leaving 10 bases between them. Germline values: CDR1 KGHSH, CDR2 LQKENI. The length of the CDR3 is 13 residues. CDR3 sequence reads: CASSSGLQETQYF. In DNA form, the CDR3 reads TGTGCCAGCTCCAGCGGGTTACAAGAGACCCAGTACTTC.

The chain links TRBV7-3 to TRBJ2-7; 7 nucleotides line up with TRBD1. CDR1 is SGHTA and CDR2 is FQGTGA in the germline V gene. J lost 8 bases, V lost 6 bases, and 10 bases had no gene match. The CDR3 loop spans 13 amino acids. The CDR3 DNA reads as TGTGCCAGCAGTTCCGGGACAGCCGGCAAGCAGTACTTC. Translating gives CASSSGTAGKQYF.

This chain joins TRBV2 and TRBJ2-3; 10 bases are a match to TRBD1. V lost 7 bases to trimming and J lost 1 base; unmatched junction nucleotides: 2. This CDR3 spans 14 amino acids. The germline V gene has CDR1 SNHLY and CDR2 FYNNEI. CDR3 DNA sequence: TGTGCCAGCACCGGGACAGGGGGCACAGATACGCAGTATTTT. Encoded protein: CASTGTGGTDTQYF.

The chain combines TRBV28 with TRBJ2-1; 7 nucleotides match TRBD1. CDR3 length equals 14 residues. Germline assignment: CDR1 MDHEN and CDR2 SYDVKM. The V gene end was trimmed by 5 bases and the J gene end by 8 bases; junction bases not matched to a gene: 9. The CDR3 DNA follows: TGTGCCAGCAGTACGACAGGGAGTGGAGATGAGCAGTTCTTC. Translating it yields CASSTTGSGDEQFF.